These 27 T cell receptor beta chains were sequenced from one sample in a study of OX40 agonist ivuxolimab in advanced cancers. Profiling relied on immunoSEQ multiplex PCR, and the TCRdb table lists in-frame clones only, not all of them. Of 25,000 to 35,000 clones detected, 74% appear once; the ten largest clones hold around 11%. Specimen: CD4+ or CD8+ T cells sorted from blood, collected in a trial of the OX40 agonist ivuxolimab. The receptors were gathered from an adult with an advanced solid tumor such as melanoma, head and neck, liver or kidney cancer.

The chain couples TRBV11-2 to TRBJ1-1; D gene uncertain. The CDR3 loop spans 12 amino acids. Trimming took 8 bases from V and 8 from J, leaving 15 bases between them. The germline V gene encodes CDR1 SGHAT and CDR2 FQNNGV. Here the CDR3 reads CASRVGTTEAFF. The CDR3 region has the DNA TGTGCCAGCCGGGTGGGTACCACCGAAGCTTTCTTT.

This sequence joins TRBV30 and TRBJ1-5, with TRBD1 as a possible D gene (5 bases). Between the trimmed V and J ends, which lost 3 bases and 7 bases, there was a span of 16 bases. The CDR3 has 14 residues. The germline gives CDR1 GTSNPN, CDR2 SVGIG (reference sequence). The CDR3 loop is CAWSTNRNGQPQHF. For the CDR3, the DNA is TGTGCCTGGAGCACAAACAGGAATGGACAGCCCCAGCATTTT. Based on the CDR3 plus reference TRBV30 and TRBJ1-5, the full variable domain is SQTIHQWPATLVQPVGSPLSLECTVEGTSNPNLYWYRQAAGRGLQLLFYSVGIGQISSEVPQNLSASRPQDRQFILSSKKLLLSDSGFYLCAWSTNRNGQPQHFGDGTRLSIL.

The chain recombines TRBV5-1 with TRBJ2-1; D possibly corresponds to TRBD1 (7 bases). Germline loops: CDR1 SGHRS, CDR2 YFSETQ. CDR3 size: 13 residues. Trimming cost V 1 base and J 13 bases, with 15 bases left between them. CDR3 nucleotides: TGCGCCAGCAGCTTGCAGGGGGGCACCCCTCAGTTCTTC. Translation gives CASSLQGGTPQFF.

This chain joins TRBV28 and TRBJ2-2; the match to TRBD2 covers 13 bases. The CDR3 consists of 16 residues. The germline CDR1 and CDR2 sequences are MDHEN and SYDVKM. V lost 6 bases and J lost 5; bases outside the gene matches: 6. This CDR3 is CASSLGLAGETGELFF. In DNA, the CDR3 is TGTGCCAGCAGCCTAGGACTAGCGGGGGAGACCGGGGAGCTGTTTTTT. Looking up the rest from reference TRBV28 and TRBJ2-2 gives the full variable domain: DVKVTQSSRYLVKRTGEKVFLECVQDMDHENMFWYRQDPGLGLRLIYFSYDVKMKEKGDIPEGYSVSREKKERFSLILESASTNQTSMYLCASSLGLAGETGELFFGEGSRLTVL.

The chain is built from TRBV7-2 and TRBJ1-5; a possible D gene is TRBD1 (6 bases). The CDR3 runs to 13 residues. CDR1 and CDR2 from the germline V gene are SGHTA and FQGNSA. V was clipped by 2 bases and J by 6 bases, with 8 bases between them. The CDR3 coding sequence is TGTGCCAGCAGCTTACTGACAGGTCAGCCCCAGCATTTT. Translated: CASSLLTGQPQHF.

The chain carries TRBV9 and TRBJ2-1; possible D gene TRBD1, 6 bases. Trimming stripped 5 bases from V and 5 bases from J, with 17 bases between. CDR1 SGDLS and CDR2 YYNGEE come from the germline V gene. The CDR3 runs to 15 residues. CDR3 nucleotide sequence: TGTGCCAGCAGGGGCCCCGGACAGTATAACAATGAGCAGTTCTTC. It specifies CASRGPGQYNNEQFF.

The CDR3 spells CASSSTEWNTEAFF. The CDR3 DNA is TGTGCCAGCAGTTCGACAGAGTGGAACACTGAAGCTTTCTTT. The chain carries TRBV27 and TRBJ1-1; D might be TRBD1 (5 bases). The CDR3 covers 14 residues. Germline-derived CDR1 and CDR2 are MNHEY and SMNVEV (reference sequence). Trimming removed 4 bases from V and 1 base from J, with 10 bases in between.

The chain couples TRBV5-1 to TRBJ2-1, with D uncertain. V lost 5 bases to trimming and J lost 5 bases, with 14 bases between them. The V gene's germline CDR1 is SGHRS and CDR2 YFSETQ. The CDR3 is 14 residues long. The CDR3, as DNA: TGCGCCAGCAGTTTCCGGGTGTTAAACAATGAGCAGTTCTTC. Protein sequence: CASSFRVLNNEQFF.

The chain carries TRBV11-3 and TRBJ2-1, with 9 bases that match TRBD2. Trimming removed 5 bases from V and 3 bases from J; junction bases left unmatched: 5. Germline V lookup: CDR1 SGHNT, CDR2 YENEEA. The CDR3 has 15 amino acids. The CDR3 region is CASSAGRGGYNEQFF. DNA for the CDR3: TGTGCCAGCAGCGCCGGGCGGGGGGGCTACAATGAGCAGTTCTTC.

This clone has only a few counts. The rearrangement joins TRBV5-4 to TRBJ1-2; D not certain. This CDR3 comprises 14 residues. The germline V gene has CDR1 SGHNT and CDR2 YYREEE (reference sequence). Trimming shortened V by 7 bases and J by 0 bases, and 13 bases separated the two germline ends. The CDR3 is CASREAGSNYGYTF. The CDR3, as DNA: TGTGCCAGCCGCGAGGCCGGATCTAACTATGGCTACACCTTC.

V usage is TRBV7-2 and J usage is TRBJ1-2; D might be TRBD1 (5 bases). This CDR3 is 15 amino acids long. Germline CDR1 SGHTA, CDR2 FQGNSA. V was cut by 3 bases and J by 7 bases, with 18 bases left in between. CDR3 protein: CASSLADREGSGYTF. The CDR3 region has the DNA TGTGCCAGCAGCTTGGCCGACAGAGAAGGTTCTGGCTACACCTTC.

This clone occurred once. This sequence joins TRBV7-2 and TRBJ2-1, with 9 bases that match TRBD2. CDR1 is SGHTA, CDR2 FQGNSA, per germline. V gave up 5 bases and J gave up 8 bases; unmatched junction bases: 10. The CDR3 has 15 residues. The CDR3 nucleotides are TGTGCCAGCAGCCCACAAGCTAGCGGGGTGTATGAGCAGTTCTTC. Translated: CASSPQASGVYEQFF. Drawing the rest from reference TRBV7-2 and TRBJ2-1, the complete variable domain is GAGVSQSPSNKVTEKGKDVELRCDPISGHTALYWYRQSLGQGLEFLIYFQGNSAPDKSGLPSDRFSAERTGGSVSTLTIQRTQQEDSAVYLCASSPQASGVYEQFFGPGTRLTVL.

By its share, this clone is medium-sized. This rearrangement joins TRBV5-1 to TRBJ1-1, with D maybe TRBD1 (5 bases). This CDR3 has 15 residues. Germline values: CDR1 SGHRS, CDR2 YFSETQ. Trimming took off 3 bases at V and 1 base at J, with 13 bases between the two ends. The CDR3 region has the DNA TGCGCCAGCAGCTGGTACTATCAGGGGAACACTGAAGCTTTCTTT. This gives the protein CASSWYYQGNTEAFF.

V and J are TRBV11-3 and TRBJ2-1; D perhaps matches TRBD2 (6 bases). Trimming took off 5 bases at V and 2 bases at J, with 16 bases between the two ends. The germline V gene has CDR1 SGHNT and CDR2 YENEEA. This CDR3 has 16 amino acids. DNA of the CDR3: TGTGCCAGCAGCCCGCGGGGACGGCGTACCTACAATGAGCAGTTCTTC. Protein: CASSPRGRRTYNEQFF.

This clone was seen only once. The chain employs TRBV2 and TRBJ2-3; 12 nucleotides align to TRBD2. Germline assignment: CDR1 SNHLY and CDR2 FYNNEI. V shed 6 bases, J shed 0 bases, and the junction held 1 base outside the gene matches. The CDR3 sequence is 15 residues long. This chain's CDR3 is CASRGTSGSTDTQYF. The CDR3 DNA reads as TGTGCCAGCAGGGGGACTAGCGGGAGCACAGATACGCAGTATTTT.

This clone was detected once. The chain employs TRBV29-1 and TRBJ2-4, with D perhaps matching TRBD1 (6 bases). Germline V CDR1 and CDR2: SQVTM, ANQGSEA. Deletions cut 2 bases from V and 8 bases from J, with 13 bases between. This CDR3 comprises 13 residues. The CDR3 nucleotides are TGCAGCGTTGAACGGCAGGGGAAGGACATTCAGTACTTC. Its translation: CSVERQGKDIQYF.

The rearrangement uses TRBV19 and TRBJ1-1, with TRBD1 as a possible D gene (5 bases). This CDR3 comprises 13 residues. The germline CDR1 and CDR2 sequences are LNHDA and SQIVND (reference sequence). The germline V and J ends were trimmed by 1 base and 4 bases, with 7 bases remaining between them. The CDR3 DNA follows: TGTGCCAGTAGTATAGGGAGGGGCACTGAAGCTTTCTTT. Translating gives CASSIGRGTEAFF.

This chain joins TRBV5-1 and TRBJ1-1; D gene unclear. Per the germline V gene, CDR1 is SGHRS and CDR2 is YFSETQ. With 0 bases removed from V and 4 bases from J, the gap between germline ends came to 10 bases. CDR3 length: 14 residues. CDR3 in amino acids: CASSLEDWSTEAFF. Written as DNA, the CDR3 is TGCGCCAGCAGCTTGGAAGATTGGAGCACTGAAGCTTTCTTT.

The V gene is TRBV2, the J gene TRBJ2-5; 8 positions agree with TRBD2. This CDR3 has 13 amino acids. J gave up 5 bases and V 5 bases, and 4 bases lay outside the gene matches. Germline loops: CDR1 SNHLY, CDR2 FYNNEI. The CDR3 DNA reads TGTGCCAGCAGTTGGACTAGCTGGGAGACCCAGTACTTC. Its protein is CASSWTSWETQYF. The full variable domain, in which reference TRBV2 and TRBJ2-5 provide the parts outside the CDR3, is EPEVTQTPSHQVTQMGQEVILRCVPISNHLYFYWYRQILGQKVEFLVSFYNNEISEKSEIFDDQFSVERPDGSNFTLKIRSTKLEDSAMYFCASSWTSWETQYFGPGTRLLVL.

Within the sample, this clone is large. This chain connects TRBV23-1 to TRBJ2-7; D is unclear. TRBV23-1 is an ORF, and what it does is uncertain. V dropped 2 bases and J dropped 1 base, with 18 bases sitting between them. CDR3 length equals 17 residues. CDR3 DNA: TGCGCCAGCAGTCAAGTTTGGAGTGATTGGTCGTCCTACGAGCAGTACTTC. It is translated as CASSQVWSDWSSYEQYF.

The CDR3 here is CASSLGNDAFF. DNA for the CDR3: TGCGCCAGCAGCTTGGGAAACGACGCTTTCTTT. J is TRBJ1-1 and V is TRBV5-1; no clear D gene. CDR3 size: 11 residues. V lost 0 bases to trimming and J lost 11 bases, with 8 bases between them. Germline V CDR1 and CDR2: SGHRS, YFSETQ.

The chain joins TRBV6-9 to TRBJ1-1; D is undetermined. CDR3 length: 13 amino acids. The V gene lost 6 bases and the J gene lost 4 bases, with 12 bases spanning the gap. Germline V gene lookup returns CDR1 MNHGY and CDR2 SVAAGI. The CDR3 region is CASSYSGSTEAFF. DNA for the CDR3: TGTGCCAGCAGCTACTCGGGGAGCACTGAAGCTTTCTTT.

The J gene is TRBJ1-4, the V gene TRBV6-1; possible D gene TRBD1, 5 bases. The V and J ends lost 5 bases and 5 bases respectively, with 21 bases between them. The CDR3 has 17 amino acids. Germline CDR1 is MNHNS and CDR2 is SASEGT. CDR3 coding DNA: TGTGCCAGCAGTAAAGTAGGAAAAGCGCGGACAAATGAAAAACTGTTTTTT. It codes for CASSKVGKARTNEKLFF.

V gene TRBV6-5 combines with J gene TRBJ2-7; possibly TRBD1 for D (6 bases). The V end was cut by 2 bases, the J end by 12 bases, with 23 bases between. Germline V gene lookup returns CDR1 MNHEY and CDR2 SVGAGI. The CDR3 contains 15 residues. In nucleotides, the CDR3 is TGTGCCAGCAGTTACGAAGGACAGCTGGACAAGTCCTTGTACTTC. It yields the protein CASSYEGQLDKSLYF.

The chain employs TRBV28 and TRBJ1-2; 9 bases align to TRBD1. Trimming cost V 3 bases and J 8 bases; bases outside gene matches: 4. CDR3 size: 13 residues. CDR1 is MDHEN, CDR2 SYDVKM, per germline. CDR3 amino acids: CASSLGQGRGYTF. The CDR3 DNA follows: TGTGCCAGCAGTTTGGGACAGGGAAGAGGCTACACCTTC.

This clone was recorded only once. The chain joins TRBV14 to TRBJ1-6; 8 bases are shared with TRBD1. There are 14 residues in the CDR3. The V gene end was trimmed by 4 bases and the J gene end by 9 bases; junction bases not matched to a gene: 5. Germline CDR1 is SGHDN and CDR2 is FVKESK. The CDR3 nucleotides are TGTGCCAGCAGCCCTAGACAGGGGAGTTCACCCCTCCACTTT. This gives the protein CASSPRQGSSPLHF. Together with reference TRBV14 and TRBJ1-6, the CDR3 gives the full variable domain: EAGVTQFPSHSVIEKGQTVTLRCDPISGHDNLYWYRRVMGKEIKFLLHFVKESKQDESGMPNNRFLAERTGGTYSTLKVQPAELEDSGVYFCASSPRQGSSPLHFGNGTRLTVT.

This chain connects TRBV9 to TRBJ1-6; D gene unclear. CDR3 size: 13 residues. Trimming cost V 4 bases and J 9 bases, with 11 bases left between them. CDR1 and CDR2 from the germline V gene are SGDLS and YYNGEE. The CDR3 region is CASSTALFSPLHF. CDR3 in DNA: TGTGCCAGCAGCACAGCCCTGTTTTCACCCCTCCACTTT. Filled out from reference TRBV9 and TRBJ1-6, the complete variable domain reads DSGVTQTPKHLITATGQRVTLRCSPRSGDLSVYWYQQSLDQGLQFLIQYYNGEERAKGNILERFSAQQFPDLHSELNLSSLELGDSALYFCASSTALFSPLHFGNGTRLTVT.